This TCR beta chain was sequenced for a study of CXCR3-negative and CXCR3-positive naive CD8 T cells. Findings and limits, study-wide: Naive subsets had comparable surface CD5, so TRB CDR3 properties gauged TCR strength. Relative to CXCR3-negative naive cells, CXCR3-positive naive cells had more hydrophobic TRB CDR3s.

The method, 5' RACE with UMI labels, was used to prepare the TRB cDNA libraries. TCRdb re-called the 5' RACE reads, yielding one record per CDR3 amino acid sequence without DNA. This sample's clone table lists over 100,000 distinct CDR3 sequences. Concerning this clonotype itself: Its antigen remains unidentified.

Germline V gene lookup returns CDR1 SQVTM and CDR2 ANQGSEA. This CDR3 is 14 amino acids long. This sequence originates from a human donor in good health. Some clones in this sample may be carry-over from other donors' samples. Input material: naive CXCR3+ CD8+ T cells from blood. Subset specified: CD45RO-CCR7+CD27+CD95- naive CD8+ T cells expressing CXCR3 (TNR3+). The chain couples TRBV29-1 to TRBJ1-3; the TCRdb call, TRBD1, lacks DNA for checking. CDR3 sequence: CSLEPGRTGNTIYF.